A selection of T cell receptor beta chains follows, all from one sample in a study of control samples from healthy donors and cancer patients. Using immunoSEQ multiplex PCR, the repertoire was profiled, and TCRdb retains in-frame clones only, with some absent. The sample has fewer than 200,000 clones; around 88% are singletons. Sequencing was performed on blood. These receptors were taken from a woman aged 25 to 39 in good health. CDR3s include the opening cysteine and the closing phenylalanine or tryptophan. A D gene is named only where the DNA matches it firmly. Where a row states a size, it is once, few, many or the class of an expanded clone; other rows omit it.

j_call v_call d_call clone_size cdr3_aa cdr3_nt
TRBJ1-4 TRBV6-6 NA NA CASSYRRDEKLFF TGTGCCAGCAGTTACCGCCGCGATGAAAAACTGTTTTTT
TRBJ2-7 TRBV7-9 NA NA CASSLGGLGEQYF TGTGCCAGCAGCTTAGGGGGACTGGGAGAGCAGTACTTC
TRBJ2-1 TRBV30 NA once CAWTKWSSYNEQFF TGTGCCTGGACGAAGTGGAGCTCCTACAATGAGCAGTTCTTC
TRBJ1-1 TRBV4-1 NA NA CASSLRDTHTEAFF TGCGCCAGCAGCCTTCGGGACACCCACACTGAAGCTTTCTTT
TRBJ2-2 TRBV19 NA NA CATSGGRVDTGELFF TGTGCCACCTCGGGGGGCAGGGTCGACACCGGGGAGCTGTTTTTT
TRBJ2-2 TRBV7-2 NA NA CASRMGLALNTGELFF TGTGCCAGCAGGATGGGGCTAGCCTTGAACACCGGGGAGCTGTTTTTT
TRBJ1-4 TRBV6-4 NA NA CASRETGLPNEKLFF TGTGCCAGCAGGGAAACAGGGCTGCCTAATGAAAAACTGTTTTTT
TRBJ2-2 TRBV28 NA once CASSLPGTVGGELFF TGTGCCAGCAGTTTACCTGGGACCGTAGGAGGGGAGCTGTTTTTT
TRBJ1-2 TRBV7-8 TRBD1 NA CASSSDRDYGYTF TGTGCCAGCAGCTCCGACAGGGACTATGGCTACACCTTC
TRBJ1-1 TRBV2 NA NA CASSQGRNTEAFF TGTGCCAGCAGTCAGGGAAGGAACACTGAAGCTTTCTTT
TRBJ2-5 TRBV3-1/TRBV3-2 NA NA CASSQVGGRLQETQYF TGTGCCAGCAGCCAAGTGGGGGGCCGGTTACAAGAGACCCAGTACTTC
TRBJ2-7 TRBV3-1/TRBV3-2 NA few CASRPSASSYEQYF TGTGCCAGCAGACCTAGCGCGAGCTCCTACGAGCAGTACTTC
TRBJ1-5 TRBV5-6 NA NA CASHREDQPQHF TGTGCCAGCCACAGGGAGGATCAGCCCCAGCATTTT
TRBJ2-5 TRBV28 NA once CASSTGLETQYF TGTGCCAGCAGTACGGGTCTAGAGACCCAGTACTTC
TRBJ2-3 TRBV2 NA NA CASSGTYSTDTQYF TGTGCCAGCAGTGGAACGTATAGCACAGATACGCAGTATTTT
TRBJ2-7 TRBV4-2 TRBD2 NA CASSQEYTSGTREQYF TGTGCCAGCAGCCAAGAGTATACTAGCGGGACGAGGGAGCAGTACTTC
TRBJ2-2 TRBV10-1 NA NA CASSEVLPTGELFF TGCGCCAGCAGTGAGGTATTACCCACCGGGGAGCTGTTTTTT
TRBJ1-2 TRBV5-4 TRBD1 NA CASSWDRANYGYTF TGTGCCAGCAGCTGGGACAGGGCCAACTATGGCTACACCTTC
TRBJ1-2 TRBV5-4 NA NA CASSFRARGYGYTF TGTGCCAGCAGCTTCCGGGCCAGGGGCTATGGCTACACCTTC
TRBJ2-2 TRBV5-5 NA once CASSLDWGRTGELFF TGTGCCAGCAGCTTGGATTGGGGGAGAACCGGGGAGCTGTTTTTT
TRBJ1-1 TRBV3-1/TRBV3-2 TRBD1 NA CASSQAGQGGGTEAFF TGTGCCAGCAGCCAAGCGGGACAGGGTGGGGGCACTGAAGCTTTCTTT
TRBJ2-7 TRBV27 NA few CASSLRLGYSEQYF TGTGCCAGCAGTTTACGACTCGGCTATAGCGAGCAGTACTTC
TRBJ2-2 TRBV3-1/TRBV3-2 TRBD1 NA CASSYPGQGASELFF TGTGCCAGCAGTTACCCGGGACAGGGGGCCTCGGAGCTGTTTTTT
TRBJ2-7 TRBV5-6 NA few CASSREYSYEQYF TGTGCCAGCAGCCGCGAGTACTCCTACGAGCAGTACTTC
TRBJ2-7 TRBV7-9 NA NA CASSSVAGQTSYEQYF TGTGCCAGCAGCTCTGTGGCAGGGCAGACCTCCTACGAGCAGTACTTC
TRBJ1-5 TRBV2 NA once CASSPQGVGSNQPQHF TGTGCCAGCAGTCCTCAGGGCGTAGGAAGCAATCAGCCCCAGCATTTT
TRBJ1-6 TRBV5-5 NA NA CASSPVLNSPLHF TGTGCCAGCAGCCCGGTCTTAAATTCACCCCTCCACTTT
TRBJ1-1 TRBV6-1 NA NA CASSEAQRHPLAFF TGTGCCAGCAGTGAAGCGCAACGACACCCCCTGGCTTTCTTT
TRBJ2-3 TRBV11-3 NA NA CASKKGFSTDTQYF TGTGCCAGCAAGAAAGGGTTCAGCACAGATACGCAGTATTTT
TRBJ1-1 TRBV19 NA NA CASKSGGAEAFF TGTGCCAGTAAATCCGGGGGGGCTGAAGCTTTCTTT
TRBJ2-2 TRBV2 NA NA CASRGGNTGELFF TGTGCCAGCAGGGGCGGGAACACCGGGGAGCTGTTTTTT
TRBJ2-5 TRBV2 NA NA CASNRLPRETQYF TGTGCCAGCAACAGACTACCCCGCGAGACCCAGTACTTC
TRBJ2-7 TRBV27 NA NA CASRGLKLDSSYEQYF TGTGCCAGCCGGGGGTTAAAGCTCGACAGCTCCTACGAGCAGTACTTC
TRBJ2-2 TRBV9 NA NA CASSPRTGELFF TGTGCCAGCAGCCCACGCACCGGGGAGCTGTTTTTT
TRBJ2-2 TRBV7-9 NA NA CASSSGRNTGELFF TGTGCCAGCAGCTCCGGTAGGAACACCGGGGAGCTGTTTTTT
TRBJ2-1 TRBV5-4 TRBD2 NA CASSPIGLAGANEQFF TGTGCCAGCAGCCCAATCGGACTAGCGGGAGCCAATGAGCAGTTCTTC
TRBJ1-2 TRBV19 NA NA CASRGAYGGYTF TGTGCCAGCCGGGGAGCCTACGGGGGCTACACCTTC
TRBJ1-4 TRBV5-5 TRBD1 NA CASSLYRQGASEKLFF TGTGCCAGCAGCTTATATCGACAGGGGGCCTCAGAAAAACTGTTTTTT
TRBJ1-2 TRBV11-2 NA NA CASRVTENIGYTF TGTGCCAGCAGGGTGACAGAGAATATTGGCTACACCTTC
TRBJ2-7 TRBV7-9 NA NA CASSFWGVGSYEQYF TGTGCCAGCAGCTTCTGGGGGGTCGGGTCCTACGAGCAGTACTTC
TRBJ1-1 TRBV10-3 TRBD1 NA CAISESGQVLKAFF TGTGCCATCAGTGAGTCGGGACAGGTCTTAAAAGCTTTCTTT
TRBJ2-1 TRBV5-1 TRBD1 NA CASSLGQGLHNEQFF TGCGCCAGCAGCCTGGGACAGGGTCTACACAATGAGCAGTTCTTC
TRBJ2-7 TRBV21-1 NA NA CASRGTSGRADVHEQYF TGTGCCAGCCGGGGGACTAGCGGGAGGGCCGACGTCCACGAGCAGTACTTC
TRBJ2-1 TRBV24-1 NA NA CATSDVLIRGPGNEQFF TGTGCCACCAGTGATGTGTTGATCCGGGGCCCAGGGAATGAGCAGTTCTTC
TRBJ2-1 TRBV11-3 NA NA CASSTGAGLHNEQFF TGTGCCAGCAGCACCGGGGCGGGACTTCACAATGAGCAGTTCTTC
TRBJ2-7 TRBV3-1/TRBV3-2 TRBD2 NA CASSQHTGGRVEQYF TGTGCCAGCAGCCAACATACGGGAGGGCGAGTCGAGCAGTACTTC
TRBJ2-7 TRBV3-1/TRBV3-2 NA NA CASSQGRGAGEQYF TGTGCCAGCAGCCAAGGGCGAGGGGCAGGCGAGCAGTACTTC
TRBJ2-3 TRBV5-4 NA NA CASSLKTSGSTDTQYF TGTGCCAGCAGCCTAAAGACATCTGGGAGCACAGATACGCAGTATTTT
TRBJ1-1 TRBV28 TRBD1 NA CASSPRGTGGGTEAFF TGTGCCAGCAGTCCCCGGGGGACAGGGGGGGGCACTGAAGCTTTCTTT
TRBJ2-6 TRBV24-1 NA NA CATSDSVGFAGANVLTF TGTGCCACCAGTGATTCGGTGGGGTTTGCTGGGGCCAACGTCCTGACTTTC
TRBJ1-6 TRBV3-1/TRBV3-2 NA NA CASSQDGGSPLHF TGTGCCAGCAGCCAAGATGGGGGGTCACCCCTCCACTTT
TRBJ1-1 TRBV6-4 NA NA CASKRTLNTEAFF TGTGCCAGCAAGCGGACTTTGAACACTGAAGCTTTCTTT